This T cell receptor (beta chain) was recorded in a study of shared clonotypes between healthy human individuals (TCRdb year 2020). Background on the whole study: Two women and a few men aged 18 to 49 years were included in the cohort. For each donor, CD4 naive and CD4 memory were each run on three plates, CD8 naive on two plates, and CD8 memory on one plate. Blood TCR repertoires of 5 or 6 healthy adults were deeply sequenced to estimate repertoire size and the extent of clonotype sharing between individuals. To increase sequencing depth and limit assay-specific biases, different laboratories used diverse techniques to prepare libraries and sequence TCR repertoires. Each donor's leukapheresis produced roughly between roughly 0.94 and 9.5 billion PBMCs. Overall study outcomes, separate from this receptor: Clonotypes shared by all four sorted-subset donors showed higher generation probabilities than non-shared clonotypes. Only blood was sampled, and tissue TCR repertoires likely differ from those in blood. The genetic and exposure-history diversity represented was limited by the small number of donors. Larger estimated clonotype richness was generally found for naive subsets than for memory subsets. Pairwise subsampling indicated that sequencing depth was expected to affect the degree of clonotype sharing among donors. Rarefaction of sorted-subset datasets indicated incomplete sequencing despite the large sequencing depth. When several donors were compared, the shared fraction of clonotypes was 5% to 6.5% for naive CD4, around 3.6% for naive CD8, roughly 2.5% for memory CD4, and 0.4% for memory CD8.

CDR1 SNHLY and CDR2 FYNNEI are derived from the germline V gene. The CDR3 has 12 amino acids, counting the end cysteine and phenylalanine. Only the CDR3 DNA stays, 36 bases, in frame from base 1. This clone was counted only a few times. The antigen it recognizes is unknown. One end of the junction is discordant with germline, which a read error may explain. Donors were healthy HIV-negative adults with no recently reported acute infections or vaccinations. Every donor was a Caucasian adult residing in Nashville, Tennessee, USA. CD4+ T cells were enriched through magnetic negative selection, after which naive cells were positively selected on CD45RA and the remaining negative fraction served as the memory subset. After blood collection by leukapheresis, PBMCs were isolated using Ficoll-Histopaque density gradient centrifugation and then cryopreserved in the vapor phase of liquid nitrogen. Purity and quantity of every magnetically sorted T cell population were checked by analytical flow cytometry. Each sorted fraction had its genomic DNA isolated and then quantified by UV absorbance on a Nanodrop 2000c.

TCR CDR3 regions were amplified from genomic DNA by multiplex PCR using the deep immunoSEQ assay. Extracted genomic DNA from each cell subset was spread evenly across all wells of several immunoSEQ 96-well plates, with each plate serving as a replicate. For sorted subsets, each replicate PCR was loaded with around 220 ng genomic DNA, equivalent to 32,000 or so T cell genomes. The purified libraries were quantified using a Qubit 3.0 fluorometer, sized with a Bioanalyzer 2100, and then quantified again using the KAPA Library Quantification kit. Every immunoSEQ 96-well plate was sequenced on a dedicated single-read 150-cycle Illumina NextSeq 550 flow cell. In the original analysis: Because the immunoSEQ output included only junctional sequences and no quality scores, the filtering could not be the same as the filtering used for full-length reads. To assign V/J genes and CDR3, sequences were annotated against IMGT germline references using PyIR, a Python wrapper for IgBLAST v1.9. Reads were removed for weak V/J assignments (E-value above 1e-6), missing CDR3, stop codons, out-of-frame junctions, or ambiguous translated residues. V3J clonotypes were defined as sequences sharing the same inferred V gene, J gene, and CDR3 amino acid sequence. Percentage overlap between repertoires was calculated by dividing the number of shared unique clonotypes by the size of the smaller repertoire. Three approaches were used to assess repertoire richness: RTK rarefaction, the Chao1 estimator, and Recon v2.1 estimates of unobserved clonotypes. For all TCRbeta clonotypes obtained by the gDNA method from a few donors, generation probabilities were computed with OLGA. TCRdb took this table from immuneACCESS and kept in-frame rearrangements with V and J called. Such tables lack part of the clones; where checked against another copy, unresolved V genes explain under half of the gap, and the rest is unexplained. V and J calls and clone size follow that table, whereas D and trimming were derived from the DNA. The sample table shows millions of clones, and around nine tenths are seen once. The ten largest clonotypes hold roughly 0.13% of the sample.

The TCR was taken from a man between 18 and 35 years old in good health. This chain is built from TRBV2 and TRBJ1-1; 9 bases in between match TRBD1. Sample: naive CD4+ T cells sorted from blood. The cell subset or site label of this sample denotes: CD45RA+ positively selected. The bases read TGTGCCAGCATACGGGACTTACAGGGGGCTCTCTTT. Translated, it reads CASIRDLQGALF. Reference TRBV2 and TRBJ1-1 proteins supply the regions before and after the CDR3; the full variable domain is: EPEVTQTPSHQVTQMGQEVILRCVPISNHLYFYWYRQILGQKVEFLVSFYNNEISEKSEIFDDQFSVERPDGSNFTLKIRSTKLEDSAMYFCASIRDLQGALFGQGTRLTVV.